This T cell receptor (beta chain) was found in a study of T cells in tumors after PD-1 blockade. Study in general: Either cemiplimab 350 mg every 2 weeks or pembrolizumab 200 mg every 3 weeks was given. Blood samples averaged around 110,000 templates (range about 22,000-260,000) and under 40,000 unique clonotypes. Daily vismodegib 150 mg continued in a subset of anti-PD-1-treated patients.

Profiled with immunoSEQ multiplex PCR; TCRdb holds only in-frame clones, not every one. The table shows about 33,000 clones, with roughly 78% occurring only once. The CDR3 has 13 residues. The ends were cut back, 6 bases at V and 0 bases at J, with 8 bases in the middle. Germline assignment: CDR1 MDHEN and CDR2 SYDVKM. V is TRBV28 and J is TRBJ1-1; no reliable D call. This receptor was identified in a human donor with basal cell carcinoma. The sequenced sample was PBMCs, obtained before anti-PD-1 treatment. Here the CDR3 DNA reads TGTGCCAGCAGAAAGCCAGTGAACACTGAAGCTTTCTTT. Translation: CASRKPVNTEAFF.